This TCR beta chain was identified during a study of beta chain features in type 1 diabetes. Whole-study results and caveats: TCRB CDR3s were moderately but significantly shorter in Type 1 diabetes patients in all four CD4+ subsets.

Reverse transcribing all isolated RNA meant expressed TCRB transcripts were sequenced. The assay was immunoSEQ multiplex PCR, and TCRdb's table has in-frame clones only and misses some. The table lists hundreds of thousands of clones, around an eighth of them singletons. The CDR3 is 13 residues long. With respect to this clone: Its matching antigen is unknown.

Sequences were obtained from naive CD4+ T cells from blood. This sequence originates from a man aged 18 to 30 with type 1 diabetes. V and J are TRBV1 and TRBJ2-7. TRBV1 represents a pseudogene. CDR3 bases: TGCACCAGCACCCCCTGGGGGATTTTGAAGCAGTACTTC. Its translation is CTSTPWGILKQYF.